These T cell receptor beta chains were read from a single sample in a study of OX40 agonist ivuxolimab in advanced cancers. Measured with immunoSEQ multiplex PCR; TCRdb has only the in-frame clones, and not every one. The sample shows some 100,000 clones, more than 85% of them seen only once. The specimen comprised CD4+ or CD8+ T cells sorted from blood, sampled in a trial of the OX40 agonist ivuxolimab. Receptor source: an adult with an advanced solid tumor such as melanoma, head and neck, liver or kidney cancer. Each CDR3 is given with its conserved first and last residue. Some rows mark clone size as missing; the rest say once, few, many or name a class of expanded clone.

CDR3 protein: CASRPSNMNTEAFF
J gene: TRBJ1-1
V gene: TRBV6-6
clone size: .

CDR3 protein: CSAARTVNNEQFF
J gene: TRBJ2-1
V gene: TRBV29-1
clone size: .

CDR3 protein: CAISGGNTGELFF
J gene: TRBJ2-2
V gene: TRBV10-3
clone size: few

CDR3 protein: CAISESPLAGAGEQFF
J gene: TRBJ2-1
V gene: TRBV10-3
clone size: .

CDR3 protein: CSARVEETQYF
J gene: TRBJ2-5
V gene: TRBV20-1
clone size: .

CDR3 protein: CASSSPSTDTQYF
J gene: TRBJ2-3
V gene: TRBV28
clone size: .

CDR3 protein: CASSRTSGGTTDTQYF
J gene: TRBJ2-3
V gene: TRBV5-6
clone size: .

CDR3 protein: CASSLAGGELFF
J gene: TRBJ2-2
V gene: TRBV7-9
clone size: .

CDR3 protein: CAISEGVKAFF
J gene: TRBJ1-1
V gene: TRBV10-3
clone size: .

CDR3 protein: CASSLEGGNGYTF
J gene: TRBJ1-2
V gene: TRBV7-9
clone size: .

CDR3 protein: CASSFGTDTQYF
J gene: TRBJ2-3
V gene: TRBV5-4
clone size: once

CDR3 protein: CASSLGLRSNEQFF
J gene: TRBJ2-1
V gene: TRBV7-9
clone size: .

CDR3 protein: CASSEEAVSSYNEQFF
J gene: TRBJ2-1
V gene: TRBV2
clone size: few

CDR3 protein: CASSSRTGAYEQYF
J gene: TRBJ2-7
V gene: TRBV28
clone size: once

CDR3 protein: CASSLGTSGKDEQFF
J gene: TRBJ2-1
V gene: TRBV7-8
clone size: .

CDR3 protein: CSANPLRTGEGKFF
J gene: TRBJ2-1
V gene: TRBV29-1
clone size: .

CDR3 protein: CAWTGDSSYNSPLHF
J gene: TRBJ1-6
V gene: TRBV30
clone size: .

CDR3 protein: CASKVKQDTQYF
J gene: TRBJ2-3
V gene: TRBV28
clone size: .

CDR3 protein: CASSESGGFRETQYF
J gene: TRBJ2-5
V gene: TRBV9
clone size: .

CDR3 protein: CASGPRQKMNTEAFF
J gene: TRBJ1-1
V gene: TRBV2
clone size: once

CDR3 protein: CASSFPGGKPQHF
J gene: TRBJ1-5
V gene: TRBV7-2
clone size: .

CDR3 protein: CASSPTGARTDTQYF
J gene: TRBJ2-3
V gene: TRBV28
clone size: .

CDR3 protein: CASSYQGIVYEQYF
J gene: TRBJ2-7
V gene: TRBV6-6
clone size: .